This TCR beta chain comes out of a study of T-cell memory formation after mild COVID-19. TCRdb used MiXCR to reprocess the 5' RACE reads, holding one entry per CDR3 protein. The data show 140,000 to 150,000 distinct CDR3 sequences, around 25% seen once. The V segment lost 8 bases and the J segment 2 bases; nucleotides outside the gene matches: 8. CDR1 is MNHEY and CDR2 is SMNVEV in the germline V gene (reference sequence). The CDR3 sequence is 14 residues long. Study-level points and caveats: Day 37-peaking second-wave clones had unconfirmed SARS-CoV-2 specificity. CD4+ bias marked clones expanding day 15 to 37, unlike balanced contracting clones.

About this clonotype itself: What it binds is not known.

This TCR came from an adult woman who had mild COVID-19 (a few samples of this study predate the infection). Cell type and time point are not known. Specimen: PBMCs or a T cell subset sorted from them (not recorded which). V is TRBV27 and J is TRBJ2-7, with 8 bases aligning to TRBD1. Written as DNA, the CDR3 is TGTGCCAGCTCGGTACAGGGGGAAACCTACGAGCAGTACTTC. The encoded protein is CASSVQGETYEQYF.